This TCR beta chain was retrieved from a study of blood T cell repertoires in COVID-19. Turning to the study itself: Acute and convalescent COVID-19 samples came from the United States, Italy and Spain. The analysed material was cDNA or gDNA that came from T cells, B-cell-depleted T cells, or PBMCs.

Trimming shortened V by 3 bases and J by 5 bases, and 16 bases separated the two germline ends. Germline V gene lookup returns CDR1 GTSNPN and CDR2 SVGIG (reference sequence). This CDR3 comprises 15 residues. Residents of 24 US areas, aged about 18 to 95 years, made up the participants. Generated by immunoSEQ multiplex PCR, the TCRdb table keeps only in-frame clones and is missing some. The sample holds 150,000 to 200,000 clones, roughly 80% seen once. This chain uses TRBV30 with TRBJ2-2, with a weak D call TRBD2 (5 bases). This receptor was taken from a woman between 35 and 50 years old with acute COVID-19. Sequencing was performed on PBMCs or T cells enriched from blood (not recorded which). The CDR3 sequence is CAWSSEDLWTGELFF. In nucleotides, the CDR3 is TGTGCCTGGAGCTCCGAGGACTTGTGGACCGGGGAGCTGTTTTTT.